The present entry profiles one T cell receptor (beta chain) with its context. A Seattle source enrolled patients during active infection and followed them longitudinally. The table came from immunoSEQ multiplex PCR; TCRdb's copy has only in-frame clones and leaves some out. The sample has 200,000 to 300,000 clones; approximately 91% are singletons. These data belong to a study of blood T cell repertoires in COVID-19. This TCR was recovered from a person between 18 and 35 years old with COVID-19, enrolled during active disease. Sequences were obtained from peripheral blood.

The CDR3 loop is CASNYQETQYF. CDR3 bases: TGTGCCAGCAACTACCAAGAGACCCAGTACTTC. The rearrangement uses TRBV6-5 and TRBJ2-5, with unresolved D. The CDR3 is made up of 11 amino acids. The V gene's germline CDR1 is MNHEY and CDR2 SVGAGI. V shed 7 bases and J shed 0 bases, with 3 bases lying between them.